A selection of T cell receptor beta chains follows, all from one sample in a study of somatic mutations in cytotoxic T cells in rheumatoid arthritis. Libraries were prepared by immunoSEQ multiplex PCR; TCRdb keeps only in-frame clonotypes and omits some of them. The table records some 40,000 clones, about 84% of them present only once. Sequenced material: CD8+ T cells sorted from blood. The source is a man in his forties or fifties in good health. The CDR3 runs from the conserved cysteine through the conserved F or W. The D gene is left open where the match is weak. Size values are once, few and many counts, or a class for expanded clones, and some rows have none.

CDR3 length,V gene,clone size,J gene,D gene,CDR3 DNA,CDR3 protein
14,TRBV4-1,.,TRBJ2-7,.,TGCGCCAGCAGCCATCTGGGGGCGGAAGACGAGCAGTACTTC,CASSHLGAEDEQYF
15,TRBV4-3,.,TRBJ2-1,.,TGCGCCAGCTCATCGGGAGTGGGGTCAGGCAATGAGCAGTTCTTC,CASSSGVGSGNEQFF
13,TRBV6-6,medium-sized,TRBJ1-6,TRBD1,TGTGCCAGCAGCCACGAGGGGGCGGTACCCCTCCACTTT,CASSHEGAVPLHF
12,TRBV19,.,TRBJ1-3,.,TGTGCCGGCAGGGGTCCTGGAAACACCATATATTTT,CAGRGPGNTIYF
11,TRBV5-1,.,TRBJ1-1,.,TGCGCCAGCAGCTTAAGGGGAACGGCTTTCTTT,CASSLRGTAFF
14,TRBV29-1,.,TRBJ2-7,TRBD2,TGCAGCGCACTCGGGGGTAGCGGGATCAACGAGCAGTACTTC,CSALGGSGINEQYF
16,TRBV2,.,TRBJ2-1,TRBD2,TGTGCCAGCAGTGAACGAGCGGGAGGGGGCTACAATGAGCAGTTCTTC,CASSERAGGGYNEQFF
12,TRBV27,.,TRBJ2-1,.,TGTTGCTCCGGCTCTCTAAACAATGAGCAGTTCTTC,CCSGSLNNEQFF
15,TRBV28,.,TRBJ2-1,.,TGTGCCAGCACCCCCTCGGACGGATTAAAGAATGAGCAGTTCTTC,CASTPSDGLKNEQFF
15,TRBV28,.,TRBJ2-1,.,TGTGCCAGCATGGCCGCGGTAACGACCTACAATGAGCAGTTCTTC,CASMAAVTTYNEQFF
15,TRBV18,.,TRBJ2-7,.,TGTGCCAGCTCACCGACAGGCTTCCGGGGAGGAGAGCAGTACTTC,CASSPTGFRGGEQYF
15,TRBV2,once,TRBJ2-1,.,TGTGCCAGCAGGGCAGGGGAGGGCTCCTACAATGAGCAGTTCTTC,CASRAGEGSYNEQFF
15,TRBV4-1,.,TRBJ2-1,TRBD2,TGCGCCAGCAGCCCCGCACTAGCGGGGGAGGGCTGGGAGTTCTTC,CASSPALAGEGWEFF
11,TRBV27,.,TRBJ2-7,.,TGTGCCAGCAGTGGGTCCTACGAGCAGTACTTC,CASSGSYEQYF
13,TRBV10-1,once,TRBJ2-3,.,TGCGCCAGCAGTGAGGGCAGCTCAGATACGCAGTATTTT,CASSEGSSDTQYF
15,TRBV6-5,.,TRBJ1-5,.,TGTGCCAGCAGTCCGACAGAATATAGCAATCAGCCCCAGCATTTT,CASSPTEYSNQPQHF
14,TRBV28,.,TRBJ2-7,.,TGTGCCAGCAGTCTAAGTTCAGGGACCTACGAGCAGTACTTC,CASSLSSGTYEQYF
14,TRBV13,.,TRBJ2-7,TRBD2,TGTGCCAGCAGCTTAGGGACTAGCGGATACGAGCAGTACTTC,CASSLGTSGYEQYF
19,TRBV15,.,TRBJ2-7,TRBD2,TGTGCCACCAGCAGAGACACTAGCGGATGGGTTTTGAGCTCCTACGAGCAGTACTTC,CATSRDTSGWVLSSYEQYF
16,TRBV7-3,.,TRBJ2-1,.,TGTGCCAGCAGCTTATATCCTTCGGGCGGGACCAATGAGCAGTTCTTC,CASSLYPSGGTNEQFF
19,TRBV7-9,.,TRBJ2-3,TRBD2,TGTGCCAGCAGCTCCGGACAGCCGACTAGCGGGAGACTTACAGATACGCAGTATTTT,CASSSGQPTSGRLTDTQYF
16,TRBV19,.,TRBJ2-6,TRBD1,TGTGCCAGTAGGGGACAGGGAGGAGGTGGGGCCAACGTCCTGACTTTC,CASRGQGGGGANVLTF
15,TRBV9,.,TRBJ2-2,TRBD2,TGTGCCAGCAGCTGGATGGGAGGGCTTGACGGGGAGCTGTTTTTT,CASSWMGGLDGELFF
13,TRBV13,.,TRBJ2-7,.,TGTGCCAGCAGCTTGAGACAGAGCTACGAGCAGTACTTC,CASSLRQSYEQYF
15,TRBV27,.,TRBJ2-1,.,TGTGCCAGCAGTTTATTCGCAGGGGCCCACAATGAGCAGTTCTTC,CASSLFAGAHNEQFF
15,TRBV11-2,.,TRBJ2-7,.,TGTGCCAGCAGCTTTGCGCCGGGTCCCTTATACGAGCAGTACTTC,CASSFAPGPLYEQYF
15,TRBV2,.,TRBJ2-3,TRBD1,TGTGCCAGCAGTGGGACAGGGGGCAACACAGATACGCAGTATTTT,CASSGTGGNTDTQYF
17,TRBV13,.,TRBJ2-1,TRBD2,TGTGCCAGCAGCTCGGACCTGCCTAGCGGGTATTACAATGAGCAGTTCTTC,CASSSDLPSGYYNEQFF
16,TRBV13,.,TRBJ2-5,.,TGTGCCAGCAGCTTAGATCCCCGAGGGGGACAAGAGACCCAGTACTTC,CASSLDPRGGQETQYF
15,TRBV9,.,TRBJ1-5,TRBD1,TGTGCCAGCAGCGAAGACAGGGGGCTTAATCAGCCCCAGCATTTT,CASSEDRGLNQPQHF